These 29 T cell receptor beta chains originate from one sample sequenced in a study of blood T cell repertoires in COVID-19. TCRdb's copy holds only in-frame clones and misses some; the assay was immunoSEQ multiplex PCR. The sample holds 150,000 or so clones, about four fifths seen once. The source material was peripheral blood. The receptors originated from a human donor with acute or convalescent COVID-19. The donor label of this sample is uncertain.

This chain uses TRBV19 with TRBJ2-3, with D hard to call. The V gene's germline CDR1 is LNHDA and CDR2 SQIVND (reference sequence). The CDR3 spans 11 residues. V lost 5 bases and J 3 bases, leaving 3 bases between the germline ends. For the CDR3, the DNA is TGTGCCAGTAGTCTTACAGATACGCAGTATTTT. Translating it yields CASSLTDTQYF.

The chain is built from TRBV27 and TRBJ1-5; the D gene is possibly TRBD1 (5 bases). The length of the CDR3 is 13 residues. V dropped 4 bases and J dropped 5 bases, with 9 bases sitting between them. The germline CDR1 and CDR2 sequences are MNHEY and SMNVEV (reference sequence). CDR3 sequence reads: CASSWGRDQPQHF. The DNA for the CDR3 is TGTGCCAGCAGTTGGGGCAGGGATCAGCCCCAGCATTTT.

The chain carries TRBV2 and TRBJ1-6; a possible D gene is TRBD1 (5 bases). This CDR3 spans 12 amino acids. Germline CDR1 and CDR2: SNHLY and FYNNEI. Trimming took off 4 bases at V and 10 bases at J, with 8 bases between the two ends. The CDR3 loop is CASSAGYSPLHF. CDR3 bases: TGTGCCAGCAGTGCAGGGTACTCACCCCTCCACTTT.

The chain couples TRBV6-5 to TRBJ2-6; a possible D gene is TRBD1 (5 bases). Germline V lookup: CDR1 MNHEY, CDR2 SVGAGI. The CDR3 is 16 residues long. Trimming stripped 4 bases from V and 0 bases from J, with 10 bases between. The CDR3 DNA reads TGTGCCAGCAGTTCCAGGGTGAGCTCTGGGGCCAACGTCCTGACTTTC. Translation gives CASSSRVSSGANVLTF.

This clone has just a few counts. The V and J genes are TRBV6-1 and TRBJ1-5; the D is unclear. Germline loops: CDR1 MNHNS, CDR2 SASEGT. Deletions cut 3 bases from V and 2 bases from J, with 8 bases between. The CDR3 covers 14 residues. The CDR3 loop reads CASSERWGNQPQHF. Written as DNA, the CDR3 is TGTGCCAGCAGTGAGCGGTGGGGCAATCAGCCCCAGCATTTT.

This sequence joins TRBV6-1 and TRBJ1-5; D is ambiguous. The CDR3 consists of 16 residues. Germline V gene lookup returns CDR1 MNHNS and CDR2 SASEGT. V lost 1 base to trimming and J lost 2 bases, with 12 bases between them. In nucleotides, the CDR3 is TGTGCCAGCAGTGAAGTGGAGAGGGAGGGCAATCAGCCCCAGCATTTT. Translation gives CASSEVEREGNQPQHF.

This clone came up once. The rearrangement joins TRBV28 to TRBJ1-5; 9 bases map to TRBD1. Per the germline V gene, CDR1 is MDHEN and CDR2 is SYDVKM. The CDR3 is 15 amino acids. With V trimmed by 4 bases and J by 6 bases, 7 bases remained unmatched. The CDR3 sequence: CASSSGTGFFQPQHF. The CDR3 bases are TGTGCCAGCAGTTCCGGGACAGGGTTTTTTCAGCCCCAGCATTTT.

This clone was seen ten or more times. The CDR3 DNA reads as TGCGCCAGCAGCCAAAGTTGGGCCACGAACACCGGGGAGCTGTTTTTT. Translation: CASSQSWATNTGELFF. This chain connects TRBV4-1 to TRBJ2-2; D not resolved. Trimming cost V 2 bases and J 0 bases, with 10 bases left between them. Germline V gives CDR1 MGHRA, CDR2 YSYEKL. This CDR3 comprises 16 residues.

With respect to this clone: Different DNA sequences within this sample yield the same CDR3. This rearrangement joins TRBV5-1 to TRBJ1-1; D call uncertain. V lost 1 base and J lost 1, with 5 bases in between. CDR1 is SGHRS and CDR2 is YFSETQ in the germline V gene. The CDR3 loop spans 13 amino acids. The CDR3 DNA sequence: TGCGCCAGCAGCTTGCTTAGGAACACTGAAGCTTTCTTT. Its protein is CASSLLRNTEAFF.

This clone was counted only a few times. The chain employs TRBV4-1 and TRBJ2-1; 16 bases agree with TRBD2. The V segment lost 5 bases and the J segment 0 bases; nucleotides outside the gene matches: 4. Looked up from germline, CDR1 is MGHRA and CDR2 is YSYEKL. The CDR3 length is 18 residues. The CDR3 DNA sequence: TGCGCCAGCAGCGGGACTAGCGGGGGGGAAAGCTCCTACAATGAGCAGTTCTTC. The encoded protein is CASSGTSGGESSYNEQFF.

Here the CDR3 reads CASRRDSYGYTF. The DNA of the CDR3 is TGTGCCAGTAGGAGGGACAGCTATGGCTACACCTTC. The V gene is TRBV19, the J gene TRBJ1-2; 7 positions match TRBD1. The V gene's germline CDR1 is LNHDA and CDR2 SQIVND (reference sequence). V lost 6 bases, J lost 4 bases, and 2 bases stayed unmatched. The CDR3 sequence is 12 residues long.

The chain employs TRBV18 and TRBJ1-2; TRBD1 matches 8 bases. CDR1 is KGHSH and CDR2 is LQKENI in the germline V gene. After removal of 5 bases from V and 8 bases from J, the junction contained 4 bases not matched to a gene. The CDR3 covers 12 residues. CDR3 bases: TGTGCCAGCTCATCAGGGGGCGAGGGCTACACCTTC. Its protein is CASSSGGEGYTF.

The CDR3 protein is CASSGRADSNYGYTF. The CDR3 DNA reads TGTGCCAGCAGCGGCCGCGCGGACTCTAACTATGGCTACACCTTC. The chain carries TRBV9 and TRBJ1-2; D uncertain. CDR3 length: 15 amino acids. In germline, CDR1 is SGDLS, CDR2 YYNGEE. Trimming removed 3 bases from V and 0 bases from J, with 12 bases in between.

The J gene is TRBJ2-3, the V gene TRBV11-2; TRBD2 might be the D (6 bases). Germline assignment: CDR1 SGHAT and CDR2 FQNNGV. CDR3 size: 16 residues. V lost 4 bases to trimming and J lost 1 base, with 15 bases between them. The DNA for the CDR3 is TGTGCCAGCAGCTCAACTTGGAGGGTGGGCACAGATACGCAGTATTTT. This sequence encodes CASSSTWRVGTDTQYF. The full variable domain, rest sourced from reference TRBV11-2 and TRBJ2-3, is EAGVAQSPRYKIIEKRQSVAFWCNPISGHATLYWYQQILGQGPKLLIQFQNNGVVDDSQLPKDRFSAERLKGVDSTLKIQPAKLEDSAVYLCASSSTWRVGTDTQYFGPGTRLTVL.

The gene calls are TRBV9 and TRBJ2-2; 13 nucleotides agree with TRBD2. V was clipped by 3 bases and J by 6 bases; unmatched bases: 8. The germline gives CDR1 SGDLS, CDR2 YYNGEE. The CDR3 is 17 residues long. CDR3 nucleotides: TGTGCCAGCAGCGCCCGACTACTAGCGGGGGGGCCCGGGGAGCTGTTTTTT. As protein: CASSARLLAGGPGELFF.

The rearrangement links TRBV27 to TRBJ2-4, with D maybe TRBD2 (7 bases). The CDR3 loop spans 13 amino acids. Germline assignment: CDR1 MNHEY and CDR2 SMNVEV (reference sequence). Trimming took off 2 bases at V and 9 bases at J, with 11 bases between the two ends. The CDR3 sequence is CASSLIRGGIQYF. The CDR3 nucleotides are TGTGCCAGCAGTTTAATAAGGGGGGGCATTCAGTACTTC.

The CDR3, as DNA: TGCGCCAGCAGCTTTACAGGGCTTTACGACACTGAAGCTTTCTTT. Translated, it gives CASSFTGLYDTEAFF. V and J are TRBV5-1 and TRBJ1-1; weak D call: TRBD1 (6 bases). Germline lookup yields CDR1 SGHRS and CDR2 YFSETQ. The CDR3 loop spans 15 amino acids. The germline V and J ends were trimmed by 2 bases and 3 bases, with 14 bases remaining between them.

A remark on this clone: The same CDR3 can be traced to other DNA sequences in this sample. The rearrangement joins TRBV7-9 to TRBJ2-7; maybe TRBD2 (5 bases). Trimming left V 5 bases short and J 0 bases short, with 8 bases between. Per the germline V gene, CDR1 is SEHNR and CDR2 is FQNEAQ (reference sequence). The CDR3 length is 13 residues. CDR3 sequence (DNA): TGTGCCAGCAGCGGCCGGGACTCCTACGAGCAGTACGTC. Protein: CASSGRDSYEQYV.

The genes are TRBV18 and TRBJ1-2; weak D call: TRBD1 (6 bases). The CDR3 is 14 residues long. The germline CDR1 and CDR2 sequences are KGHSH and LQKENI. Deletions cut 4 bases from V and 7 bases from J, with 16 bases between. CDR3 nucleotide sequence: TGTGCCAGCTCACATTCGGGGGGCCGATTTGGCTACACCTTC. Protein sequence: CASSHSGGRFGYTF.

The rearrangement uses TRBV6-5 and TRBJ1-5; 9 nucleotides line up with TRBD1. Germline V CDR1 and CDR2: MNHEY, SVGAGI. V was clipped by 6 bases and J by 5 bases; unmatched bases: 5. The CDR3 consists of 14 residues. This CDR3 is CASSRTGEDQPQHF. The CDR3, as DNA: TGTGCCAGCAGCCGGACAGGGGAAGATCAGCCCCAGCATTTT.

This sequence joins TRBV19 and TRBJ2-4; 9 nucleotides match TRBD2. Germline CDR1 and CDR2: LNHDA and SQIVND (reference sequence). V shed 2 bases and J 5 bases; nucleotides not matched to a gene: 7. This CDR3 spans 16 amino acids. In DNA, the CDR3 is TGTGCCAGTAGTATAACGCGGGCTAGCGGGGAAAACATTCAGTACTTC. Translating it yields CASSITRASGENIQYF.

The chain combines TRBV20-1 with TRBJ2-2; TRBD2 is a possible D gene (5 bases). The CDR3 is 15 amino acids. Germline-derived CDR1 and CDR2 are DFQATT and SNEGSKA (reference sequence). V was pared by 5 bases and J by 2 bases, with 15 bases between. This chain's CDR3 is CSARDRTYNTGELFF. The CDR3 DNA follows: TGCAGTGCTCGTGACCGGACTTATAACACCGGGGAGCTGTTTTTT.

The chain links TRBV6-5 to TRBJ1-6, with TRBD1 matching over 8 bases. This CDR3 spans 15 amino acids. V lost 6 bases and J lost 7; bases outside the gene matches: 8. The germline V gene has CDR1 MNHEY and CDR2 SVGAGI. The CDR3 is CASRKPGQANSPLHF. Here the CDR3 DNA reads TGTGCCAGCAGGAAACCGGGACAGGCGAATTCACCCCTCCACTTT.

The chain is built from TRBV5-1 and TRBJ2-3, with 13 bases lining up with TRBD2. The CDR3 is made up of 16 amino acids. CDR1 SGHRS and CDR2 YFSETQ come from the germline V gene. V dropped 4 bases and J dropped 5; count of bases not matched to a gene: 7. The CDR3, as DNA: TGCGCCAGCAGCACTAGCGGGGGGGCGGCGGAAGATACGCAGTATTTT. The encoded protein is CASSTSGGAAEDTQYF.

This clone was observed once. This chain joins TRBV4-1 and TRBJ2-7; D may be TRBD1 (6 bases). This CDR3 contains 15 residues. Germline V gene lookup returns CDR1 MGHRA and CDR2 YSYEKL. Trimming took 3 bases from V and 5 from J, leaving 17 bases between them. The CDR3 protein is CASSHPERGIHEQYF. The CDR3 nucleotides read TGCGCCAGCAGCCACCCCGAAAGGGGGATCCACGAGCAGTACTTC.

The count of this clone is one. The chain joins TRBV10-2 to TRBJ1-2, with TRBD1 matching over 10 bases. Trimming removed 6 bases from V and 2 bases from J; junction bases left unmatched: 9. CDR1 WSHSY and CDR2 SAAADI come from the germline V gene. The CDR3 loop spans 16 amino acids. This CDR3 reads CASSPADRGLNYGYTF. The CDR3 region has the DNA TGCGCCAGCAGCCCTGCGGACAGGGGGTTGAACTATGGCTACACCTTC.

The V and J genes are TRBV15 and TRBJ1-1; D gene uncertain. CDR3 length: 16 residues. Trimming took off 0 bases at V and 1 base at J, with 12 bases between the two ends. Germline CDR1 reads LNHNV; CDR2 reads YYDKDF (reference sequence). The CDR3 region is CATSRDRGSPNTEAFF. CDR3 nucleotides: TGTGCCACCAGCAGAGATCGCGGCAGCCCGAACACTGAAGCTTTCTTT. Full variable domain (outside the CDR3, taken from reference TRBV15 and TRBJ1-1): DAMVIQNPRYQVTQFGKPVTLSCSQTLNHNVMYWYQQKSSQAPKLLFHYYDKDFNNEADTPDNFQSRRPNTSFCFLDIRSPGLGDTAMYLCATSRDRGSPNTEAFFGQGTRLTVV.

This clone occurred once. The chain joins TRBV24-1 to TRBJ1-4; D gene unclear. Trimming took 3 bases from V and 5 from J, leaving 18 bases between them. The CDR3 has 17 residues. CDR1 KGHDR and CDR2 SFDVKD come from the germline V gene. The CDR3 nucleotides read TGTGCCACCAGTGATCCGGCGGGCGGATCCGACAATGAAAAACTGTTTTTT. It specifies CATSDPAGGSDNEKLFF.

This clone was detected only a few times. The chain links TRBV2 to TRBJ1-1; D may be TRBD1 (6 bases). Trimming stripped 3 bases from V and 0 bases from J, with 8 bases between. CDR3 size: 14 residues. Germline assignment: CDR1 SNHLY and CDR2 FYNNEI. As DNA, the CDR3 is TGTGCCAGCAGTGAGGGACATGTGAACACTGAAGCTTTCTTT. Amino acid sequence: CASSEGHVNTEAFF. The variable domain in full, with the rest retrieved from reference TRBV2 and TRBJ1-1, is EPEVTQTPSHQVTQMGQEVILRCVPISNHLYFYWYRQILGQKVEFLVSFYNNEISEKSEIFDDQFSVERPDGSNFTLKIRSTKLEDSAMYFCASSEGHVNTEAFFGQGTRLTVV.